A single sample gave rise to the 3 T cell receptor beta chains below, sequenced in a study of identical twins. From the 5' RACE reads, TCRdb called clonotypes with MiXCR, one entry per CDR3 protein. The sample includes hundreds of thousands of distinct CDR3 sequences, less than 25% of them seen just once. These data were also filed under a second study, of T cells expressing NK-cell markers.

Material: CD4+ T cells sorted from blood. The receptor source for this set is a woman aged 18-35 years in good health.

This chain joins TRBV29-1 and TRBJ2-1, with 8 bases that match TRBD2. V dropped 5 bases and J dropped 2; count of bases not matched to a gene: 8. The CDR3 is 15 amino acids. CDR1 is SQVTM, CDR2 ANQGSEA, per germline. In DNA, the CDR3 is TGCAGCGTTTATGTACCGGGACTAGCCTACAATGAGCAGTTCTTC. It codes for CSVYVPGLAYNEQFF.

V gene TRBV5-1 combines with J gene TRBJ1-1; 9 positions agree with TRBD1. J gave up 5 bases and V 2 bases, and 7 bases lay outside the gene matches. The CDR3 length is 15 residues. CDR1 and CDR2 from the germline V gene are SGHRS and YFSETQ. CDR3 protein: CASSLNLDRGTEAFF. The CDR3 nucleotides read TGCGCCAGCAGCTTAAACCTTGACAGGGGGACTGAAGCTTTCTTT.

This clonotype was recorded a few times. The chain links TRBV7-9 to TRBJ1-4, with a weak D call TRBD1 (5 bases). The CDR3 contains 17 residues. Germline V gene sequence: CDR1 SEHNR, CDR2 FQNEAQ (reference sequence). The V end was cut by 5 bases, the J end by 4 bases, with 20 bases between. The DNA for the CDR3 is TGTGCCAGCAGCATAACCCCAATAGGGACCGTTAATGAAAAACTGTTTTTT. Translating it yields CASSITPIGTVNEKLFF.